These 14 T cell receptor beta chains share one sample of origin, sequenced in a study of blood T cell repertoires in COVID-19. TCRdb's table, derived via immunoSEQ multiplex PCR, lists solely in-frame clones and lacks some. The sample has a few hundred thousand clones; about 86% are singletons. Sequenced input: peripheral blood. The receptors here all came from a woman in her forties or fifties with acute or convalescent COVID-19.

This clone was detected only once. The rearrangement links TRBV6-6 to TRBJ1-1; D not resolved. Germline values: CDR1 MNHNY, CDR2 SVGAGI (reference sequence). The CDR3 is made up of 14 amino acids. The CDR3 loop is CATKASLMNTEAFF. The CDR3 nucleotides read TGTGCAACTAAGGCCTCTCTTATGAACACTGAAGCTTTCTTT.

J is TRBJ1-5 and V is TRBV7-9, with D possibly TRBD1 on 5 matching bases. The CDR3 runs 16 residues. Germline loops: CDR1 SEHNR, CDR2 FQNEAQ (reference sequence). Trimming took 5 bases from V and 0 from J, leaving 14 bases between them. CDR3 nucleotides: TGTGCCAGCAGCGCGCAGGGTACGGCTAGCAATCAGCCCCAGCATTTT. Its protein is CASSAQGTASNQPQHF.

CDR3 DNA: TGTGCCAGCAGCAGACAGGGGGAAGATGGCTACACCTTC. Translating gives CASSRQGEDGYTF. The rearrangement uses TRBV12-3 or TRBV12-4 and TRBJ1-2, with TRBD1 matching 9 bases. J gave up 6 bases and V 6 bases, and 5 bases lay outside the gene matches. This CDR3 spans 13 amino acids.

The DNA of the CDR3 is TGTGCCAGCAGTTCTGGACTCTCCTCCTACGAGCAGTACTTC. Its protein product is CASSSGLSSYEQYF. The V gene is TRBV6-5, the J gene TRBJ2-7, with D possibly being TRBD2 (5 bases). With 4 bases removed from V and 0 bases from J, the gap between germline ends came to 10 bases. This CDR3 contains 14 residues. From germline, CDR1 is MNHEY and CDR2 SVGAGI.

The chain employs TRBV6-5 and TRBJ1-1; D gene ambiguous. In germline, CDR1 is MNHEY, CDR2 SVGAGI. Trimming left V 6 bases short and J 3 bases short, with 14 bases between. The length of the CDR3 is 14 residues. CDR3 nucleotides: TGTGCCAGCAGCCTCGCCCGGGGTGACACTGAAGCTTTCTTT. It specifies CASSLARGDTEAFF.

The CDR3 region has the DNA TGTGCCAGCAGCCGTGACACCGCATATGGCTACACCTTC. As protein: CASSRDTAYGYTF. This chain joins TRBV6-5 and TRBJ1-2; D is undetermined. In germline, CDR1 is MNHEY, CDR2 SVGAGI. This CDR3 is built from 13 residues. V dropped 6 bases and J dropped 5 bases, with 13 bases sitting between them.

The rearrangement joins TRBV27 to TRBJ2-7, with a weak D call TRBD1 (6 bases). CDR3 length: 14 residues. V lost 3 bases and J 0 bases, leaving 9 bases between the germline ends. Germline assignment: CDR1 MNHEY and CDR2 SMNVEV (reference sequence). In DNA, the CDR3 is TGTGCCAGCAGTTTGAACAGGGTCTCCTACGAGCAGTACTTC. Its protein product is CASSLNRVSYEQYF.

This clone was recorded a few times. The chain employs TRBV27 and TRBJ1-3, with D perhaps matching TRBD1 (6 bases). The V end was cut by 5 bases, the J end by 7 bases, with 15 bases between. The germline V gene has CDR1 MNHEY and CDR2 SMNVEV (reference sequence). The CDR3 covers 14 residues. This CDR3 reads CASSLTGFGNTIYF. The CDR3 DNA follows: TGTGCCAGCAGTCTAACAGGGTTTGGGAACACCATATATTTT.

In this sample, this clone turned up many times. Other DNA sequences of this sample code for an identical CDR3. The rearrangement uses TRBV24-1 and TRBJ2-3; D might be TRBD2 (6 bases). The CDR3 sequence is 15 residues long. Between the trimmed V and J ends, which lost 4 bases and 0 bases, there was a span of 10 bases. Germline V gene lookup returns CDR1 KGHDR and CDR2 SFDVKD. The CDR3: CATSDPSDSTDTQYF. In nucleotides, the CDR3 is TGTGCCACCAGTGACCCTAGCGACAGCACAGATACGCAGTATTTT.

The J gene is TRBJ2-3, the V gene TRBV6-6; D gene uncertain. This CDR3 region has 14 residues. V lost 1 base and J lost 3, with 8 bases in between. Germline values: CDR1 MNHNY, CDR2 SVGAGI (reference sequence). The DNA for the CDR3 is TGTGCCAGCAGTTACTTACAGATAACAGATACGCAGTATTTT. Amino acids: CASSYLQITDTQYF.

The rearrangement uses TRBV5-8 and TRBJ2-3, with 12 bases that match TRBD2. Trimming at V came to 0 bases and at J to 3 bases, leaving 2 bases not matched to a gene. There are 16 residues in the CDR3. Germline V gene data show CDR1 as SGHTS and CDR2 as YDEGEE. CDR3 amino acids: CASSLGTSGETDTQYF. CDR3 sequence (DNA): TGTGCCAGCAGCTTGGGGACTAGCGGGGAGACAGATACGCAGTATTTT. The complete variable domain, with remaining parts taken from reference TRBV5-8 and TRBJ2-3, reads EAGVTQSPTHLIKTRGQQATLRCSPISGHTSVYWYQQALGLGLQFLLWYDEGEERNRGNFPPRFSGRQFPNYSSELNVNALELEDSALYLCASSLGTSGETDTQYFGPGTRLTVL.

The V and J genes are TRBV11-2 and TRBJ1-2; D is unclear. The CDR3 extends over 14 amino acids. V was trimmed by 4 bases and J by 8 bases, leaving 17 bases between them. Germline lookup yields CDR1 SGHAT and CDR2 FQNNGV. The CDR3 is CASSSRFNSEGYTF. For the CDR3, the DNA is TGTGCCAGCAGCTCCCGGTTCAATTCGGAGGGCTACACCTTC.

The chain combines TRBV6-6 with TRBJ1-2; 8 bases line up with TRBD1. Germline V CDR1 and CDR2: MNHNY, SVGAGI (reference sequence). CDR3 length: 15 residues. The J segment lost 5 bases and the V segment lost 3 bases, leaving 8 bases of the junction unmatched. The CDR3 bases are TGTGCCAGCAGTTATCCCCCGGGACAGGTGTATGGCTACACCTTC. It encodes CASSYPPGQVYGYTF.

The V gene is TRBV5-1, the J gene TRBJ2-6; D is possibly TRBD1 (5 bases). V was trimmed by 0 bases and J by 0 bases, leaving 10 bases between them. The CDR3 runs 17 residues. Germline assignment: CDR1 SGHRS and CDR2 YFSETQ. CDR3 coding DNA: TGCGCCAGCAGCTTGGCCACAGGTAGCTCTGGGGCCAACGTCCTGACTTTC. It specifies CASSLATGSSGANVLTF.